This is a list of T cell receptor beta chains from one sample in a study of control samples from healthy donors and cancer patients. Libraries were prepared by immunoSEQ multiplex PCR; TCRdb keeps only in-frame clonotypes and omits some of them. This sample has 150,000 to 200,000 clones, with 80% to 90% found just once. Sequencing was carried out using blood. Receptors were obtained from a woman in her twenties or thirties in good health. The CDR3 runs from the conserved cysteine through the conserved F or W. The order of the fields is V gene, D gene, CDR3 protein. A D gene is named only where the DNA matches it firmly.

v_call: TRBV11-2
d_call: TRBD1
cdr3_aa: CASSTGQGLAKNIQYF

v_call: TRBV6-6
d_call: NA
cdr3_aa: CASRKSNLGSEAFF

v_call: TRBV27
d_call: TRBD2
cdr3_aa: CASSFRGSRTGELFF

v_call: TRBV10-3
d_call: NA
cdr3_aa: CAISESPYEQFF

v_call: TRBV4-2
d_call: NA
cdr3_aa: CASSQDNSRAKNIQYF

v_call: TRBV5-5
d_call: TRBD1
cdr3_aa: CASSGTGAGNTIYF

v_call: TRBV5-1
d_call: TRBD2
cdr3_aa: CASSPKGLAGRETQYF

v_call: TRBV19
d_call: NA
cdr3_aa: CASSIQRFRNTEAFF

v_call: TRBV10-3
d_call: TRBD1
cdr3_aa: CAIRNRGNNSPLHF

v_call: TRBV19
d_call: TRBD2
cdr3_aa: CASSLTSGGQETQYF

v_call: TRBV4-1
d_call: NA
cdr3_aa: CASSQFGNLRRTDTQYF

v_call: TRBV12-3/TRBV12-4
d_call: TRBD1
cdr3_aa: CASRTGTSYEQYF

v_call: TRBV6-5
d_call: NA
cdr3_aa: CASSYSGRNQPQHF

v_call: TRBV6-5
d_call: TRBD1
cdr3_aa: CASSLGGTGDGYTF

v_call: TRBV10-3
d_call: TRBD2
cdr3_aa: CAISESGLAGGDTQYF

v_call: TRBV29-1
d_call: NA
cdr3_aa: CSAIAEGNTEAFF

v_call: TRBV12-3/TRBV12-4
d_call: TRBD1
cdr3_aa: CASRGQGPDTQYF

v_call: TRBV27
d_call: TRBD1
cdr3_aa: CASSLTGKYEQYF

v_call: TRBV18
d_call: NA
cdr3_aa: CASSPRGSNEKLFF

v_call: TRBV2
d_call: TRBD2
cdr3_aa: CASSGGLAGLKETQYF